The rows below give T cell receptor beta chains drawn from one sample of a study of cytomegalovirus exposure and HLA in healthy donors. TCRdb's table, derived via immunoSEQ multiplex PCR, lists solely in-frame clones and lacks some. The sample records about 130,000 clones, more than 70% being singletons. Input material: PBMCs. All receptors derive from a man aged 30 to 39 in good health and CMV-seronegative. Both conserved end residues are part of each CDR3. The D gene is left open where the match is weak. For some rows the clone size is stated as once, few or many, or as a class when expanded; others skip it.

CDR3: CASSQRGLIREQYF; DNA: TGTGCCAGCAGCCAACGGGGCCTAATCCGGGAGCAGTACTTC; J: TRBJ2-5; size: NA; D: NA; V: TRBV6-5
CDR3: CASLVKRGGGGYTF; DNA: TGTGCCAGCTTGGTGAAAAGAGGTGGCGGTGGCTACACCTTC; J: TRBJ1-2; size: NA; D: NA; V: TRBV6-1
CDR3: CASSLAPGAGYEQYF; DNA: TGTGCCAGCAGCTTAGCCCCGGGAGCCGGGTACGAGCAGTACTTC; J: TRBJ2-7; size: NA; D: NA; V: TRBV11-2
CDR3: CASSPAGADTQYF; DNA: TGTGCCAGCTCACCAGCGGGGGCAGATACGCAGTATTTT; J: TRBJ2-3; size: NA; D: TRBD2; V: TRBV18
CDR3: CASSPQGTGELFF; DNA: TGTGCCAGCTCACCGCAGGGTACCGGGGAGCTGTTTTTT; J: TRBJ2-2; size: NA; D: NA; V: TRBV18
CDR3: CASRVVGVYEQYF; DNA: TGTGCCAGCAGAGTTGTCGGGGTTTACGAGCAGTACTTC; J: TRBJ2-7; size: NA; D: NA; V: TRBV7-2
CDR3: CASSLDRGWNTGELFF; DNA: TGTGCCAGCAGCTTAGATCGGGGGTGGAACACCGGGGAGCTGTTTTTT; J: TRBJ2-2; size: NA; D: NA; V: TRBV11-2
CDR3: CASSLAEGGYTF; DNA: TGTGCCAGCAGCTTAGCGGAGGGGGGCTACACCTTC; J: TRBJ1-2; size: few; D: NA; V: TRBV7-8
CDR3: CASSYGTATPYEQYF; DNA: TGTGCCAGCAGTTACGGCACAGCCACTCCCTACGAGCAGTACTTC; J: TRBJ2-7; size: NA; D: NA; V: TRBV6-5
CDR3: CASSGTSGGIQYF; DNA: TGTGCCAGCAGTGGGACTAGCGGGGGAATTCAGTACTTC; J: TRBJ2-4; size: few; D: TRBD2; V: TRBV2
CDR3: CATSRSTRPGQISGNTIYF; DNA: TGTGCCACCAGCAGGTCCACACGCCCGGGACAGATCTCTGGAAACACCATATATTTT; J: TRBJ1-3; size: NA; D: TRBD1; V: TRBV15
CDR3: CASKTGGTGSYEQYF; DNA: TGTGCCAGCAAGACAGGGGGGACGGGCTCCTACGAGCAGTACTTC; J: TRBJ2-7; size: NA; D: TRBD1; V: TRBV28
CDR3: CASSVVLRAGAMKTQYF; DNA: TGTGCCAGCAGCGTAGTCCTCAGGGCGGGGGCGATGAAGACCCAGTACTTC; J: TRBJ2-5; size: NA; D: NA; V: TRBV9
CDR3: CAWTGTARGEAFF; DNA: TGTGCCTGGACCGGGACAGCTAGGGGGGAAGCTTTCTTT; J: TRBJ1-1; size: few; D: TRBD1; V: TRBV30
CDR3: CASSAGGGHHYEQYF; DNA: TGTGCCAGCAGCGCCGGCGGGGGCCATCACTACGAGCAGTACTTC; J: TRBJ2-7; size: once; D: NA; V: TRBV7-3
CDR3: CASSYGHRVSGANVLTF; DNA: TGTGCCAGCAGTTACGGACACAGGGTCTCTGGGGCCAACGTCCTGACTTTC; J: TRBJ2-6; size: NA; D: NA; V: TRBV28
CDR3: CASSPRSVEDTQYF; DNA: TGCGCCAGCAGCCCCCGGAGCGTGGAAGATACGCAGTATTTT; J: TRBJ2-3; size: NA; D: NA; V: TRBV5-1
CDR3: CASSIDHRVSNQPQHF; DNA: TGTGCCAGTAGTATAGATCACAGGGTTTCCAATCAGCCCCAGCATTTT; J: TRBJ1-5; size: few; D: NA; V: TRBV19
CDR3: CASSLVENYEQYF; DNA: TGCGCCAGCAGCTTGGTAGAGAATTACGAGCAGTACTTC; J: TRBJ2-7; size: few; D: NA; V: TRBV5-1
CDR3: CASSFMSGTYEQYF; DNA: TGCGCCAGCAGCTTTATGTCAGGGACCTACGAGCAGTACTTC; J: TRBJ2-7; size: once; D: NA; V: TRBV5-1
CDR3: CASSGGKAATDTQYF; DNA: TGCGCCAGCAGTGGGGGCAAGGCAGCCACAGATACGCAGTATTTT; J: TRBJ2-3; size: few; D: NA; V: TRBV23-1
CDR3: CASSLVSDFYEQYF; DNA: TGTGCCAGCAGCTTAGTGAGCGATTTCTACGAGCAGTACTTC; J: TRBJ2-7; size: NA; D: NA; V: TRBV7-2